This TCR beta chain was profiled in a study of identical twins. V was clipped by 1 base and J by 1 base; unmatched bases: 4. Germline V lookup: CDR1 LGHDT, CDR2 YNNKEL (reference sequence). This CDR3 region has 15 residues. With respect to this clonotype: The target antigen is unknown.

Overall study results and limits: Models predicted too little out-of-frame TCR alpha sharing in monozygotic twins. Out-of-frame alpha sequences that twins shared showed excess low generation probability.

Each CDR3 protein gets one entry after TCRdb re-called the 5' RACE reads with MiXCR. The sample carries around 490,000 distinct CDR3 sequences, about a fifth recorded once. These data are also associated with another study on yellow fever vaccine responses in identical twins.

This receptor was obtained from a woman between 18 and 29 years old in good health. V is TRBV3-1 and J is TRBJ2-7; 7 nucleotides agree with TRBD2. The sequencing sample was made of CD4+ T cells sorted from blood. The CDR3 sequence is CASSQVGLGSYEQYF. In DNA, the CDR3 is TGTGCCAGCAGCCAAGTCGGACTAGGATCCTACGAGCAGTACTTC.